The 2 T cell receptor beta chains below come from one sample, sequenced in a study of cytomegalovirus exposure and HLA in healthy donors (dated by TCRdb to about 2017). Libraries were prepared through the immunoSEQ multiplex PCR assay. A mixture of 60 forward primers for TCR Vbeta segments and 13 reverse primers for TCR Jbeta segments was used in the multiplex PCR. In its TCRdb copy, this immuneACCESS table keeps in-frame sequences only and misses some clones. Where compared with another copy, unresolved V genes explain less than half of these, and the others have no known cause. Recorded for this sample are about 98,000 clones; approximately 72% of them occurred a single time. The ten largest make up about a tenth of the sample. Sequencing was done on a sample of PBMCs. The receptors stem from a young man in good health and CMV-seropositive.

The rearrangement uses TRBV6-5 and TRBJ2-1; D gene unclear. Germline V gene data show CDR1 as MNHEY and CDR2 as SVGAGI. This CDR3 region has 15 residues. The ends were cut back, 6 bases at V and 4 bases at J, with 16 bases in the middle. This CDR3 is CASSITTAVYNEQFF. The CDR3 nucleotides read TGTGCCAGCAGCATTACTACCGCGGTATACAATGAGCAGTTCTTC.

This chain uses TRBV15 with TRBJ2-2, with 8 nucleotides matching TRBD1. The CDR3 is made up of 14 amino acids. In germline, CDR1 is LNHNV, CDR2 YYDKDF (reference sequence). After removal of 4 bases from V and 5 bases from J, the junction contained 3 bases not matched to a gene. CDR3 nucleotides: TGTGCCACCAGCAACAGGGGGTCAACCGGGGAGCTGTTTTTT. Its translation is CATSNRGSTGELFF.